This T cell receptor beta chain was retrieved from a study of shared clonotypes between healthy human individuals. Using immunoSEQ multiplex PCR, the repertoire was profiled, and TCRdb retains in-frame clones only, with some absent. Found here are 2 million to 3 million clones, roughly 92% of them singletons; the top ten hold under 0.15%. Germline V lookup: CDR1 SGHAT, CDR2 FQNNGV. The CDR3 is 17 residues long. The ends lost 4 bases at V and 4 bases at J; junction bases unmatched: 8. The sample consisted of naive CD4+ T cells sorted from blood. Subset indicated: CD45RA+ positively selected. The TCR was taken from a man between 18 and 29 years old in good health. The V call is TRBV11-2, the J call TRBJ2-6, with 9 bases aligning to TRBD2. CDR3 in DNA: TGTGCCAGCAGCTCCCCGGGACTAGCTATGGGGGCCAACGTCCTGACTTTC. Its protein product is CASSSPGLAMGANVLTF.